This T cell receptor (beta chain) is drawn from a study of long-term antiretroviral therapy in people with HIV. Overall study results and limits: Controls exceeded HIV repertoires in CDR3 length range. At every time point, clones expanded before ART dominated the repertoire. Diversity increased after ART yet remained lower than in transplant donor controls.

The germline gives CDR1 SGHRS, CDR2 YFSETQ. Between the trimmed V and J ends, which lost 0 bases and 0 bases, there was a span of 8 bases. The CDR3 totals 15 residues. Details on this clone: The antigen is undetermined.

Researchers report immunoSEQ v3.0 was run at survey level. TCRdb's table, derived via immunoSEQ multiplex PCR, lists solely in-frame clones and lacks some. The repertoire holds thousands of clones, with 84% as singletons. For each donor, at least one pre-ART and at least two post-ART PBMC samples were available. The specimen comprised unsorted PBMCs, sampled 0.3 years before starting antiretroviral therapy. The chain couples TRBV5-1 to TRBJ2-3; D is undetermined. The origin of this receptor is a man aged 30 to 45 with HIV. The CDR3 protein is CASSLDSISTDTQYF. The CDR3 coding sequence is TGCGCCAGCAGCTTGGATTCCATTAGCACAGATACGCAGTATTTT.